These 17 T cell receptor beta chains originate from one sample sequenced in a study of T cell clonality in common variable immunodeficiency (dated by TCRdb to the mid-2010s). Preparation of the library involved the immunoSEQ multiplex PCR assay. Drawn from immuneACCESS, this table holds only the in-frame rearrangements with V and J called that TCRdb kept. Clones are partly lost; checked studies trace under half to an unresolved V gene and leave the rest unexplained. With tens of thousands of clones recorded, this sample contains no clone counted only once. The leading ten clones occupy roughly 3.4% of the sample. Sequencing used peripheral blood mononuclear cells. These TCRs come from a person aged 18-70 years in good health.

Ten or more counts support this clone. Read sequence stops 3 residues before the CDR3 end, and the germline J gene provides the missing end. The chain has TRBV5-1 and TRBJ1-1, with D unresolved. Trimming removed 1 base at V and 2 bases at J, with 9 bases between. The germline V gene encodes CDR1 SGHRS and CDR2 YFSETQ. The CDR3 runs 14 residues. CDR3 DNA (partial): TGCGCCAGCAGCTTGACAGTCGGAAACACTGAA. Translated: CASSLTVGNTE. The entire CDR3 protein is CASSLTVGNTEAFF.

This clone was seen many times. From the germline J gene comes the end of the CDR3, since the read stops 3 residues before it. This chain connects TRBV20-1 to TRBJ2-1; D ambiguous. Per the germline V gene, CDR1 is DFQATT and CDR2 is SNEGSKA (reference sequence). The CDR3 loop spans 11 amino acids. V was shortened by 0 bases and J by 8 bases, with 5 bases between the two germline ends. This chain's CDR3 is CSARDPYEQFF. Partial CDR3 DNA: TGCAGTGCTAGAGATCCGTATGAG.

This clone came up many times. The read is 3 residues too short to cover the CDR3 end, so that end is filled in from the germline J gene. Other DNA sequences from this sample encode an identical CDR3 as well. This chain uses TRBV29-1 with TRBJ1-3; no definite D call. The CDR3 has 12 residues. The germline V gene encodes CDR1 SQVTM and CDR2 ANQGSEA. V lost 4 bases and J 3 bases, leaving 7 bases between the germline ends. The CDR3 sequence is CSVGTDGNTIYF. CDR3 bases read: TGCAGCGTTGGTACAGATGGAAACACC.

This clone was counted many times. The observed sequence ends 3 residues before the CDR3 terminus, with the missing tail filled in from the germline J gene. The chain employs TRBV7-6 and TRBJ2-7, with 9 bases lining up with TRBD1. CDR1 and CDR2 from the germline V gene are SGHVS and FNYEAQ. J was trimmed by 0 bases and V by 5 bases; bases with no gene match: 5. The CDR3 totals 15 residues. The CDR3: CASSPGTGTSYEQYF. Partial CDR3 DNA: TGTGCCAGCAGCCCGGGGACAGGGACCTCCTACGAG. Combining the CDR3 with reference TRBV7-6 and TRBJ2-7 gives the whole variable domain GAGVSQSPRYKVTKRGQDVALRCDPISGHVSLYWYRQALGQGPEFLTYFNYEAQQDKSGLPNDRFSAERPEGSISTLTIQRTEQRDSAMYRCASSPGTGTSYEQYFGPGTRLTVT.

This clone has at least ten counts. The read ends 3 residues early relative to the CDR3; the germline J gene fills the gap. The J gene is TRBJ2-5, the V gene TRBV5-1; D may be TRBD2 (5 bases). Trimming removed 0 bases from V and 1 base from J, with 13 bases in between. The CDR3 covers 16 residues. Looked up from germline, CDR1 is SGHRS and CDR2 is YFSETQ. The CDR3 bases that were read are TGCGCCAGCAGCTTGGCCGCCACGGGGATCCAAGAGACC. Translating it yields CASSLAATGIQET. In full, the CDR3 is CASSLAATGIQETQYF.

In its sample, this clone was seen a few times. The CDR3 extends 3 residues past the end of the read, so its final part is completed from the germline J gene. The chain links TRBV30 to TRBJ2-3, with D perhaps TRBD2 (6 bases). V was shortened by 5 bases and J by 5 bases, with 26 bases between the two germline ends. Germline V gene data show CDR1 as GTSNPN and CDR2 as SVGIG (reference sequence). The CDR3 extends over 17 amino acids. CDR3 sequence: CAWALTRDSQWVDTQYF. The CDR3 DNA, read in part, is TGTGCCTGGGCCTTGACCCGGGACTCCCAATGGGTAGATACG.

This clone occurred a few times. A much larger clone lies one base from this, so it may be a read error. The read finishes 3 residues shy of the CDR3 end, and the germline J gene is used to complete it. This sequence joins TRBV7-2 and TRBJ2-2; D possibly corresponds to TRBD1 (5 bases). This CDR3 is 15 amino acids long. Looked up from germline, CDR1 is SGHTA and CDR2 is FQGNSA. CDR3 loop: CASSLTTAVLEKLFF. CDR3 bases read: TGTGCCAGCAGCTTGACGACAGCCGTTTTGGAAAAG.

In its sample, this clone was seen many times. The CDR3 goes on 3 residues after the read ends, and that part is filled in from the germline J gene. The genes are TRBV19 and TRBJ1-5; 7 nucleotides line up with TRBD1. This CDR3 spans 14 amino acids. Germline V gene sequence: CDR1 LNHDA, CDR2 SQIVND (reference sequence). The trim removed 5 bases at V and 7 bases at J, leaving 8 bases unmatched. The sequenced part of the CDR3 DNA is TGTGCCAGTAGTTTAACAGGGGCGAGGCAGCCC. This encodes CASSLTGARQP. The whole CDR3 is CASSLTGARQPQHF.

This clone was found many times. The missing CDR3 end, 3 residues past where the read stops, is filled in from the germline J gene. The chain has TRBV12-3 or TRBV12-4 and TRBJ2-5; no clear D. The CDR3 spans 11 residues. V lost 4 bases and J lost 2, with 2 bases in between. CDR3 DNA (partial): TGTGCCAGCAGTTCGCAAGAGACC. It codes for CASSSQET. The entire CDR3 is CASSSQETQYF.

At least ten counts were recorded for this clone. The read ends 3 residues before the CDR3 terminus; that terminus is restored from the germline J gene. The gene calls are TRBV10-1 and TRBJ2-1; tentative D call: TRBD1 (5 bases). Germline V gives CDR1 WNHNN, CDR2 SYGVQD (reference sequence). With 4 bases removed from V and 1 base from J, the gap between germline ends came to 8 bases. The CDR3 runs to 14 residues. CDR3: CASSGKGSYNEQFF. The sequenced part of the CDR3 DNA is TGCGCCAGCAGTGGAAAGGGGTCCTACAATGAG.

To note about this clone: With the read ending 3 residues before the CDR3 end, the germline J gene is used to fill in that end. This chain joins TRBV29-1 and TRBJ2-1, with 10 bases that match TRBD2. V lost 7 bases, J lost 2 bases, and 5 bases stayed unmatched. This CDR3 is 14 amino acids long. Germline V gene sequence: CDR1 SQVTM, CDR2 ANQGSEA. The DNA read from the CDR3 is TGCAGCGCCCGTAGCGGGAGGACCTACAATGAG. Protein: CSARSGRTYNE. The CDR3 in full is CSARSGRTYNEQFF.

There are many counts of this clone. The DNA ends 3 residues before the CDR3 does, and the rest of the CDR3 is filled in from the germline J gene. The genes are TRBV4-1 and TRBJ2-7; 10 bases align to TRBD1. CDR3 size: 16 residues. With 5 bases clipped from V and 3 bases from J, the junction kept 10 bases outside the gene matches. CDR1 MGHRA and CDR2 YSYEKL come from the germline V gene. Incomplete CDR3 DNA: TGCGCCAGCAGCGAAGGGTCCGGGACAGGGGACTACGAG. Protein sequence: CASSEGSGTGDYE. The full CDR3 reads CASSEGSGTGDYEQYF.

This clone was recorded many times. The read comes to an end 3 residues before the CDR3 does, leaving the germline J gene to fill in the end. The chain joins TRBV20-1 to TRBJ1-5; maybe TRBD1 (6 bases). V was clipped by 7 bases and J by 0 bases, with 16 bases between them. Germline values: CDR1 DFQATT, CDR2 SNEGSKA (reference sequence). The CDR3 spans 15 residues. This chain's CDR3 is CSVARGQYSNQPQHF. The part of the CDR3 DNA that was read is TGCAGTGTGGCCCGAGGACAGTATAGCAATCAGCCC.

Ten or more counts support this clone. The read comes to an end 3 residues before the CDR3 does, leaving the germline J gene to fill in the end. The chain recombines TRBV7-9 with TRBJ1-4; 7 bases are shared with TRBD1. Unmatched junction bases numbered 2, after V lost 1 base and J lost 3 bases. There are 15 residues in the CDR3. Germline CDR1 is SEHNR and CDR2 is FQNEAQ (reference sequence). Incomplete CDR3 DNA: TGTGCCAGCAGCTTAGGACAGGGAGCTAATGAAAAA. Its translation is CASSLGQGANEK. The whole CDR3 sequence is CASSLGQGANEKLFF.

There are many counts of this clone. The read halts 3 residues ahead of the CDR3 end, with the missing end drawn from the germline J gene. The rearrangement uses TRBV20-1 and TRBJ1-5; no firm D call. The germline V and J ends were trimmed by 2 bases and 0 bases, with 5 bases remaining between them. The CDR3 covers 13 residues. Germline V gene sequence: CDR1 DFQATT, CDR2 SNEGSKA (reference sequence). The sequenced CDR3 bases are TGCAGTGCTAGACAGGATAGCAATCAGCCC. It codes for CSARQDSNQP. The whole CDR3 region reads CSARQDSNQPQHF.

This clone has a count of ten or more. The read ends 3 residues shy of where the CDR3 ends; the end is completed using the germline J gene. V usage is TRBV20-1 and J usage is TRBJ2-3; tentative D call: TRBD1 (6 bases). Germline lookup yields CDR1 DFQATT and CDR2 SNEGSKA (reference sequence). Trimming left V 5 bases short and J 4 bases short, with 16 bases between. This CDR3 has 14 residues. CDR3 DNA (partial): TGCAGTGCTGTCGGGACACCCTGGGCAGATACG. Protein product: CSAVGTPWADT. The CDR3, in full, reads CSAVGTPWADTQYF.

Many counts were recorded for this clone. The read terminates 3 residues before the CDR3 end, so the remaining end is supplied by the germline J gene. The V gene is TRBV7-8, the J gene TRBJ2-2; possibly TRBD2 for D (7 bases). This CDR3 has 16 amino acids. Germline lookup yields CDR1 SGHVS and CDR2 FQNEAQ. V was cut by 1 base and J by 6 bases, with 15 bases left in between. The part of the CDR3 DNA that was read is TGTGCCAGCAGCTTAGGAGAGGGGGGGGTTCCCGGGGAG. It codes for CASSLGEGGVPGE. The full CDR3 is CASSLGEGGVPGELFF.